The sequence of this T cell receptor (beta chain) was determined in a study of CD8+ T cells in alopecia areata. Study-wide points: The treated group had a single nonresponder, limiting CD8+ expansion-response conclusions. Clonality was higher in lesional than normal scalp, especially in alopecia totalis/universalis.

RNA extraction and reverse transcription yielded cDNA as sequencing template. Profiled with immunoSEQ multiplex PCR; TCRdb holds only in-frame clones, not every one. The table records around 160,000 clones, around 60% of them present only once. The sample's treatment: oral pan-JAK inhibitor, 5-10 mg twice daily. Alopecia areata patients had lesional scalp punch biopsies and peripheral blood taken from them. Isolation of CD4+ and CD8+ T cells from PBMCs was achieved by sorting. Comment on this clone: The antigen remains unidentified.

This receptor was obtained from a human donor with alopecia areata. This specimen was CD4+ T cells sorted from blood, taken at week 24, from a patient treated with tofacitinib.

The CDR3 bases are TGTGCCAGCAGCTCCGAGACAAATTACAATGAGCAGTTCTTC. Translation gives CASSSETNYNEQFF. The chain employs TRBV11-2 and TRBJ2-1; no reliable D call. The CDR3 is made up of 14 amino acids. V was clipped by 4 bases and J by 4 bases, with 11 bases between them. The V gene's germline CDR1 is SGHAT and CDR2 FQNNGV.